This TCR beta chain emerged from a study of cytomegalovirus exposure and HLA in healthy donors. Study summary: The same platform used for the 650 to 700 first-cohort repertoires was also used for the 120 or so validation repertoires, as a later analysis reported. Study findings and constraints: Whilst most TCR sequences proved rare, a subset of public TCRs occurred across many donors.

Assay used: immunoSEQ multiplex PCR; TCRdb lists only in-frame clones, some missing. The data show 140,000 to 150,000 clones, with approximately 94% seen just once and 1.5% to 2% held by the top ten. V shed 1 base and J 3 bases; nucleotides not matched to a gene: 4. The CDR3 is 15 residues long. The V gene's germline CDR1 is SGHDT and CDR2 YYEEEE. Regarding this clone: The antigen remains undetermined.

The V gene is TRBV5-6, the J gene TRBJ2-3; 8 bases fit TRBD1. This sequence was found in a man between 18 and 29 years old in good health and CMV-seropositive. The specimen was PBMCs. The CDR3 nucleotides read TGTGCCAGCAGCTTGCTGGACAGGGCGACAGATACGCAGTATTTT. Translated, it gives CASSLLDRATDTQYF. Full variable domain (remainder filled in from reference TRBV5-6 and TRBJ2-3): DAGVTQSPTHLIKTRGQQVTLRCSPKSGHDTVSWYQQALGQGPQFIFQYYEEEERQRGNFPDRFSGHQFPNYSSELNVNALLLGDSALYLCASSLLDRATDTQYFGPGTRLTVL.